These T cell receptor beta chains were read from a single sample in a study of T cell repertoires in cytomegalovirus infection. MiXCR, applied by TCRdb to the reads, yields one record per CDR3 protein. This sample has roughly 230,000 distinct CDR3 sequences, with 22% found just once. Material for sequencing was CD8+ T cells from PBMCs. These receptors all come from a human donor in good health (CMV status not recorded). Some clones in this sample may be carry-over from other donors' samples. The CDR3 runs from the conserved cysteine through the conserved F or W. D genes are given only for firm matches. Size is stated for part of the rows, as once, few or many counts, or as a class when the clone is expanded.

J,size,V,D,CDR3,DNA
TRBJ1-2,few,TRBV2,TRBD1,CASSSTGAIPSYGYTF,TGTGCCAGCAGTAGCACAGGGGCGATCCCCTCCTATGGCTACACCTTC
TRBJ2-7,few,TRBV6-2/TRBV6-3,.,CASSPSEGEQYF,TGTGCCAGCAGCCCTTCCGAGGGAGAGCAGTACTTC
TRBJ2-1,many,TRBV20-1,TRBD2,CSAGLAGPYNEQFF,TGCAGTGCCGGACTAGCGGGGCCCTACAATGAGCAGTTCTTC
TRBJ1-2,many,TRBV7-3,.,CASSPGEGGYGYTF,TGTGCCAGCAGCCCCGGGGAGGGCGGCTATGGCTACACCTTC
TRBJ2-7,.,TRBV10-3,.,CAISEGGADEQYF,TGTGCCATCAGTGAAGGGGGGGCCGACGAGCAGTACTTC
TRBJ2-1,.,TRBV19,TRBD2,CASSIEGRRGLALNEQFF,TGTGCCAGTAGTATAGAGGGCCGCCGGGGACTAGCGCTCAATGAGCAGTTCTTC
TRBJ2-3,few,TRBV6-2/TRBV6-3,.,CASSYQRTDTQYF,TGTGCCAGCAGTTACCAAAGAACAGATACGCAGTATTTT
TRBJ2-7,few,TRBV28,.,CASSLIGVLTYEQYF,TGTGCCAGCAGTTTAATAGGGGTGCTAACCTACGAGCAGTACTTC
TRBJ2-1,.,TRBV7-9,.,CATKKGYNEQFF,TGTGCCACCAAAAAGGGATACAATGAGCAGTTCTTC
TRBJ2-7,.,TRBV28,TRBD1,CASRRTGGSEQYF,TGTGCCAGCAGGCGGACAGGGGGTTCCGAGCAGTACTTC
TRBJ1-2,.,TRBV29-1,.,CSADSKVANYGYTF,TGCAGCGCGGACAGCAAGGTCGCTAACTATGGCTACACCTTC
TRBJ1-2,few,TRBV20-1,TRBD1,CSARDTTGGYGYTF,TGCAGTGCTAGAGATACGACAGGGGGGTATGGCTACACCTTC
TRBJ2-1,.,TRBV12-3/TRBV12-4,.,CAVAGGRYNEQFF,TGTGCCGTCGCCGGGGGAAGGTACAATGAGCAGTTCTTC
TRBJ1-2,.,TRBV2,.,CASLRGDYGYTF,TGTGCCAGCCTAAGGGGGGACTATGGCTACACCTTC
TRBJ2-2,many,TRBV7-9,.,CASSTDSSPTGELFF,TGTGCCAGCAGCACTGACAGTTCACCTACCGGGGAGCTGTTTTTT
TRBJ2-7,many,TRBV7-8,.,CASSLDDGSSYEQYF,TGTGCCAGCAGCTTAGATGACGGAAGCTCCTACGAGCAGTACTTC
TRBJ1-1,few,TRBV6-4,.,CASSERGWTEAFF,TGTGCCAGCAGTGAGCGGGGGTGGACTGAAGCTTTCTTT
TRBJ1-1,.,TRBV7-6,.,CASSPSLEIFMNTEAFF,TGTGCCAGCAGCCCGTCTCTTGAGATTTTCATGAACACTGAAGCTTTCTTT
TRBJ2-7,few,TRBV4-1,.,CASSQTGADLYEQYF,TGCGCCAGCAGCCAAACCGGGGCAGATCTCTACGAGCAGTACTTC
TRBJ2-7,many,TRBV7-8,TRBD1,CASSQRTGLIYEQYF,TGTGCCAGCAGCCAACGGACAGGGTTGATCTACGAGCAGTACTTC
TRBJ2-1,.,TRBV20-1,TRBD2,CSASDWRGDEQFF,TGCAGTGCTAGCGACTGGCGGGGGGATGAGCAGTTCTTC
TRBJ2-7,few,TRBV5-6,.,CASSFSTGKGYYEQYF,TGTGCCAGCAGCTTTTCGACAGGAAAGGGCTACTACGAGCAGTACTTC
TRBJ2-1,.,TRBV7-6,TRBD1,CASSLYRGNEQFF,TGTGCCAGCAGCTTGTACAGGGGGAATGAGCAGTTCTTC
TRBJ2-1,few,TRBV4-1,.,CASSQDESYEQFF,TGCGCCAGCAGCCAAGATGAGAGTTATGAGCAGTTCTTC
TRBJ1-2,.,TRBV5-6,.,CASSLWAARGYTF,TGTGCCAGCAGCTTGTGGGCAGCGAGGGGCTACACCTTC
TRBJ2-1,.,TRBV14,.,CASSQGTVRSYNEQFF,TGTGCCAGCAGCCAAGGGACAGTTCGCTCCTACAATGAGCAGTTCTTC
TRBJ2-2,few,TRBV2,TRBD2,CASRPTSGNTGELFF,TGTGCCAGCAGACCGACTAGCGGGAACACCGGGGAGCTGTTTTTT
TRBJ2-1,.,TRBV19,.,CASRDADEQFF,TGTGCCAGCCGGGACGCTGATGAGCAGTTCTTC
TRBJ2-7,many,TRBV12-3/TRBV12-4,.,CASSFDGNYYEQYF,TGTGCCAGCAGTTTCGACGGCAACTATTACGAGCAGTACTTC
TRBJ2-5,.,TRBV9,TRBD2,CASSAGTSGGIVFETQYF,TGTGCCAGCAGCGCCGGAACTAGCGGGGGCATCGTTTTCGAGACCCAGTACTTC
TRBJ1-5,few,TRBV19,.,CASSMGPINQPQHF,TGTGCCAGTAGTATGGGACCGATCAATCAGCCCCAGCATTTT
TRBJ2-2,.,TRBV6-5,.,CASRPGRYANTGELFF,TGTGCCAGCAGGCCCGGGAGATACGCGAACACCGGGGAGCTGTTTTTT
TRBJ2-1,many,TRBV20-1,TRBD2,CSARALAGDDNEQFF,TGCAGTGCTAGAGCTCTAGCGGGGGACGACAATGAGCAGTTCTTC
TRBJ1-1,.,TRBV4-1,.,CASSHQDSGVYMNTEAFF,TGCGCCAGCAGCCACCAAGATTCGGGCGTCTACATGAACACTGAAGCTTTCTTT
TRBJ1-1,many,TRBV7-6,.,CASSLEYVDEELEYLRYTEAFF,TGTGCCAGCAGCTTAGAGTACGTCGATGAGGAGTTGGAATATCTGCGTTACACTGAAGCTTTCTTT
TRBJ2-3,.,TRBV14,.,CASRYKTATSTDTQYF,TGTGCCAGCAGATACAAGACGGCCACTAGCACAGATACGCAGTATTTT
TRBJ2-1,few,TRBV6-6,TRBD2,CASSGLAGGPSYNEQFF,TGTGCCAGCAGTGGACTAGCGGGGGGGCCTTCCTACAATGAGCAGTTCTTC
TRBJ1-1,.,TRBV7-8,TRBD1,CASSRTGGGTEAFF,TGTGCCAGCAGCAGAACAGGGGGGGGCACTGAAGCTTTCTTT
TRBJ2-3,few,TRBV9,.,CASSSGQTDTQYF,TGTGCCAGCAGCTCTGGACAGACAGATACGCAGTATTTT
TRBJ2-3,.,TRBV29-1,.,CSVRQAASTDTQYF,TGCAGCGTTAGGCAGGCCGCTAGCACAGATACGCAGTATTTT
TRBJ1-2,.,TRBV15,.,CATSRADLQGWNYGYTF,TGTGCCACCAGCAGAGCCGACCTACAGGGTTGGAACTATGGCTACACCTTC
TRBJ2-5,many,TRBV6-1,.,CASSDLEQTQYF,TGTGCCAGCAGTGATCTAGAACAGACCCAGTACTTC
TRBJ2-5,few,TRBV7-9,TRBD1,CASSLAGGAGETQYF,TGTGCCAGCAGCTTAGCAGGGGGCGCAGGGGAGACCCAGTACTTC
TRBJ2-1,few,TRBV5-5,.,CASKKRQGQLSNEQFF,TGTGCCAGCAAGAAACGGCAGGGGCAATTAAGCAATGAGCAGTTCTTC
TRBJ1-1,few,TRBV28,.,CASRDGDLYTEAFF,TGTGCCAGCAGGGACGGGGATTTGTACACTGAAGCTTTCTTT
TRBJ2-2,.,TRBV6-5,.,CASSTSRGATNTGELFF,TGTGCCAGCAGTACCTCCAGGGGTGCTACGAACACCGGGGAGCTGTTTTTT
TRBJ1-1,.,TRBV10-3,.,CAISESRTEAFF,TGTGCCATCAGTGAGTCAAGGACTGAAGCTTTCTTT
TRBJ2-5,few,TRBV12-3/TRBV12-4,.,CASTDREGPGAQYF,TGTGCCAGCACTGACAGGGAGGGCCCAGGGGCCCAGTACTTC
TRBJ1-5,many,TRBV7-8,TRBD1,CASSSGTGGWGQPQHF,TGTGCCAGCAGCTCAGGGACAGGGGGGTGGGGTCAGCCCCAGCATTTT
TRBJ2-7,many,TRBV28,.,CASSPPGGRGKYEQYF,TGTGCCAGCAGTCCACCCGGGGGCAGGGGCAAATACGAGCAGTACTTC
TRBJ2-3,few,TRBV20-1,.,CSPGMGLARDADTQYF,TGCAGTCCCGGCATGGGGCTAGCGCGGGACGCAGATACGCAGTATTTT
TRBJ2-1,many,TRBV7-6,TRBD2,CASSLARGNEQFF,TGTGCCAGCAGCTTAGCGCGGGGGAATGAGCAGTTCTTC
TRBJ2-1,few,TRBV2,TRBD2,CASSWTSGGASEQFF,TGTGCCAGCAGTTGGACTAGCGGGGGGGCAAGTGAGCAGTTCTTC
TRBJ2-1,.,TRBV20-1,.,CSASFVGGTYNEQFF,TGCAGTGCTAGTTTCGTGGGGGGCACCTACAATGAGCAGTTCTTC
TRBJ2-7,.,TRBV5-6,TRBD1,CASSVTGITSEQYF,TGTGCCAGCAGCGTGACAGGGATTACCTCCGAGCAGTACTTC